The next 2 T cell receptor beta chains were all read from a single sample in a study of CD8+ T cells in alopecia areata (dated by TCRdb to between 2018 and 2020). The library was generated by the immunoSEQ multiplex PCR assay. RNA was extracted from all samples and reverse transcribed into cDNA, which served as template for TCR sequencing. TCRdb carries this immuneACCESS record with in-frame sequences only. Its versions omit some clonotypes, under half of them owing to an unresolved V gene in the studies checked, with the rest unexplained. The sample table holds some 200,000 clones, of which less than 45% were seen once. The leading ten clones occupy 2% to 3% of the sample. The treatment or condition tag for this specimen amounts to: oral pan-JAK inhibitor, 5-10 mg twice daily. The sequencing used CD4+ T cells sorted from blood, collected at roughly week 36, from a patient treated with tofacitinib. These receptors all come from a human donor with alopecia areata.

This chain joins TRBV5-1 and TRBJ2-7; TRBD2 matches 7 bases. The CDR3 runs to 15 residues. Germline V gene data show CDR1 as SGHRS and CDR2 as YFSETQ. Losses at the gene ends were 0 bases for V and 2 bases for J; bases not matched to a gene: 5. In DNA form, the CDR3 reads TGCGCCAGCAGCTTGGGGCCTAGCGGTACCTACGAGCAGTACTTC. Encoded protein: CASSLGPSGTYEQYF. The full variable domain, completed using reference TRBV5-1 and TRBJ2-7, is KAGVTQTPRYLIKTRGQQVTLSCSPISGHRSVSWYQQTPGQGLQFLFEYFSETQRNKGNFPGRFSGRQFSNSRSEMNVSTLELGDSALYLCASSLGPSGTYEQYFGPGTRLTVT.

The chain combines TRBV5-5 with TRBJ2-5; no reliable D call. Trimming stripped 1 base from V and 2 bases from J, with 9 bases between. The germline CDR1 and CDR2 sequences are SGHKS and YYEKEE (reference sequence). The CDR3 sequence is 14 residues long. The CDR3 DNA follows: TGTGCCAGCAGCTTGTACCCGGAACAAGAGACCCAGTACTTC. Its protein product is CASSLYPEQETQYF.